These 30 T cell receptor beta chains originate from one sample sequenced in a study of post-analysis software for immune sequencing data (dated by TCRdb to the mid-2010s). The library was obtained by PCR. TCRdb records Illumina HiSeq 2500 as the sequencer. To reduce PCR and sequencing biases, unique molecular identifiers were built into the TCR beta cDNA libraries. TCRdb passed the public sequencing reads through fastp at Q25 and MiXCR, retaining productive beta sequences. Rows matching on CDR3 protein sequence are summarized as one entry with the most common DNA and genes. Here the sample has hundreds of thousands of distinct CDR3 sequences; 25% to 30% occur a single time. Together, the top ten hold around 0.6% of the sample. Summary of the overall study and its limitations: Patients showed significantly higher frequencies than controls for about 5 TRBV segments, among them TRBV5-6, TRBV5-1 and TRBV20-1.

Their antigens remain unidentified. Sequences were obtained from blood. The source of these receptors is a girl between 10 and 17 years old with multiple sclerosis.

Here the CDR3 DNA reads TGTGCCAGCAGCCAAGGCCTGTCGTGGCAAGAGACCCAGTACTTC. This sequence encodes CASSQGLSWQETQYF. This sequence joins TRBV3-1 and TRBJ2-5; D uncertain. The length of the CDR3 is 15 residues. CDR1 and CDR2 from the germline V gene are LGHDT and YNNKEL (reference sequence). V was trimmed by 1 base and J by 2 bases, leaving 11 bases between them.

V is TRBV29-1 and J is TRBJ1-1; D possibly corresponds to TRBD1 (5 bases). CDR1 and CDR2 (germline): SQVTM, ANQGSEA. V was cut by 7 bases and J by 7 bases, with 19 bases left in between. The length of the CDR3 is 13 residues. The CDR3 DNA reads as TGCAGCGCTCGACGGACGGGGGGGTTTGAAGCTTTCTTT. As protein: CSARRTGGFEAFF.

The chain couples TRBV4-2 to TRBJ1-4; perhaps TRBD1 as D (5 bases). V lost 2 bases, J lost 7 bases, and 14 bases lay in between. This CDR3 contains 15 residues. Per germline, CDR1 LGHNA and CDR2 YNFKEQ. Here the CDR3 DNA reads TGTGCCAGCAGCCAACCGGACCTAAGGGGTGAAAAACTGTTTTTT. Protein sequence: CASSQPDLRGEKLFF.

This clonotype occurred a few times. This chain joins TRBV4-2 and TRBJ1-6; D might be TRBD1 (5 bases). The CDR3 has 16 amino acids. Germline-derived CDR1 and CDR2 are LGHNA and YNFKEQ. With 0 bases removed from V and 7 bases from J, the gap between germline ends came to 13 bases. The DNA of the CDR3 is TGTGCCAGCAGCCAAGATCACGGGACTCAGAATTCACCCCTCCACTTT. It yields the protein CASSQDHGTQNSPLHF.

This clonotype has more than one count but fewer than ten. This chain connects TRBV7-8 to TRBJ2-3; TRBD1 agrees at 7 bases. V lost 5 bases to trimming and J lost 3 bases; unmatched junction nucleotides: 8. Germline CDR1 SGHVS, CDR2 FQNEAQ. The CDR3 totals 15 residues. The CDR3 here is CASSPDRWGTDTQYF. The CDR3 nucleotides read TGTGCCAGCAGCCCGGACAGGTGGGGAACAGATACGCAGTATTTT.

This clonotype was seen a few times. V gene TRBV20-1 combines with J gene TRBJ2-1, with D tentatively TRBD1 or TRBD2 (6 bases each). In germline, CDR1 is DFQATT, CDR2 SNEGSKA (reference sequence). The CDR3 is 15 residues long. The V end lost 1 base, the J end lost 3 bases, and 13 bases lay between the germline ends. For the CDR3, the DNA is TGCAGTGCTAGAGCGAGGGGGACTTTCTACAATGAGCAGTTCTTC. Its translation is CSARARGTFYNEQFF.

The chain employs TRBV7-2 and TRBJ2-7; 9 bases fit TRBD2. CDR1 and CDR2 from the germline V gene are SGHTA and FQGNSA. This CDR3 has 16 residues. J lost 2 bases, V lost 3 bases, and 8 bases had no gene match. This CDR3 reads CASSLLGGRETYEQYF. The CDR3 DNA reads as TGTGCCAGCAGCTTGCTGGGCGGGAGGGAAACCTACGAGCAGTACTTC.

V and J are TRBV12-3 or TRBV12-4 and TRBJ1-5, with TRBD1 matching 8 bases. With 5 bases clipped from V and 6 bases from J, the junction kept 12 bases outside the gene matches. The CDR3 has 16 amino acids. The chain's CDR3 is CASSPRSGGLGQPQHF. In DNA, the CDR3 is TGTGCCAGCAGTCCCCGTTCAGGGGGCTTGGGTCAGCCCCAGCATTTT.

The rearrangement joins TRBV6-2 or TRBV6-3 to TRBJ2-5; no clear D gene. The closer fit of TRBJ2-7 to the DNA end suggests the J call may be wrong. The CDR3 has 15 amino acids. Germline-derived CDR1 and CDR2 are MNHEY and SVGEGT. The CDR3 coding sequence is TGTGCCAGCAGTTACTCGGGCGCCCGAGGCTACGAGCAGTACTTC. Protein sequence: CASSYSGARGYEQYF.

This clonotype was picked up a small number of times. The chain carries TRBV24-1 and TRBJ1-2; the D gene is possibly TRBD1 (6 bases). Germline V gene data show CDR1 as KGHDR and CDR2 as SFDVKD. This CDR3 region has 16 residues. V dropped 4 bases and J dropped 0 bases, with 14 bases sitting between them. This CDR3 is CATSETGTLANYGYTF. The CDR3 DNA reads as TGTGCCACCAGTGAAACCGGGACACTTGCTAACTATGGCTACACCTTC.

At least ten counts were recorded for this clonotype. This sequence joins TRBV4-1 and TRBJ2-4; possible D gene TRBD2, 7 bases. The germline V and J ends were trimmed by 4 bases and 7 bases, with 11 bases remaining between them. The CDR3 contains 13 residues. CDR1 is MGHRA, CDR2 YSYEKL, per germline. The CDR3 sequence is CASSPRGGNIQYF. The CDR3 nucleotides read TGCGCCAGCAGCCCCAGGGGAGGGAACATTCAGTACTTC.

The J gene is TRBJ2-2, the V gene TRBV6-6; D unclear. The germline V and J ends were trimmed by 0 bases and 1 base, with 6 bases remaining between them. CDR3 length: 15 amino acids. The germline V gene encodes CDR1 MNHNY and CDR2 SVGAGI (reference sequence). For the CDR3, the DNA is TGTGCCAGCAGTTACTCTAGTGTGAACACCGGGGAGCTGTTTTTT. It yields the protein CASSYSSVNTGELFF.

This chain links TRBV29-1 with TRBJ2-1; 10 nucleotides align to TRBD2. Germline assignment: CDR1 SQVTM and CDR2 ANQGSEA. The CDR3 has 17 amino acids. Losses at the gene ends were 6 bases for V and 7 bases for J; bases not matched to a gene: 18. This chain's CDR3 is CSVTQVKSGRAGNEQFF. In DNA, the CDR3 is TGCAGCGTGACGCAAGTGAAGAGCGGGAGGGCAGGGAATGAGCAGTTCTTC.

This clonotype turned up a few times. The chain has TRBV20-1 and TRBJ2-3, with a weak D call TRBD2 (6 bases). This CDR3 is 13 amino acids long. Between the trimmed V and J ends, which lost 3 bases and 6 bases, there was a span of 13 bases. Germline assignment: CDR1 DFQATT and CDR2 SNEGSKA (reference sequence). The CDR3 DNA reads as TGCAGTGCTAGTGGTAGCGGCGATGATACGCAGTATTTT. This sequence encodes CSASGSGDDTQYF.

Written as DNA, the CDR3 is TGTGCCAGCAGCCCCCTTAGCGAGGGGGTTAGTGAGCAGTTCTTC. Its translation is CASSPLSEGVSEQFF. V is TRBV9 and J is TRBJ2-1; TRBD1 is a possible D gene (6 bases). From germline, CDR1 is SGDLS and CDR2 YYNGEE. Deletions cut 4 bases from V and 9 bases from J, with 20 bases between. This CDR3 has 15 residues.

This clonotype was counted between two and nine times. The V call is TRBV15, the J call TRBJ1-4; no clear D. CDR3 length: 13 amino acids. Between the trimmed V and J ends, which lost 0 bases and 8 bases, there was a span of 7 bases. Germline V gene data show CDR1 as LNHNV and CDR2 as YYDKDF (reference sequence). The CDR3 spells CATSRDRGEKLFF. The CDR3 DNA follows: TGTGCCACCAGCAGAGATAGAGGGGAAAAACTGTTTTTT.

The gene calls are TRBV7-9 and TRBJ1-6; TRBD1 aligns across 10 bases. Per the germline V gene, CDR1 is SEHNR and CDR2 is FQNEAQ (reference sequence). The J segment lost 10 bases and the V segment lost 5 bases, leaving 14 bases of the junction unmatched. The CDR3 runs to 17 residues. The CDR3 spells CASSKNHDRGRTSPLHF. In DNA form, the CDR3 reads TGTGCCAGCAGCAAGAACCACGACAGGGGGCGAACCTCACCCCTCCACTTT.

The rearrangement links TRBV10-3 to TRBJ2-1; 15 bases fit TRBD2. After removal of 8 bases from V and 6 bases from J, the junction contained 8 bases not matched to a gene. Germline V gives CDR1 ENHRY, CDR2 SYGVKD. CDR3 size: 16 residues. CDR3 sequence: CAISAGLAGGPNEQFF. CDR3 bases: TGTGCCATCTCCGCGGGACTAGCGGGGGGCCCCAATGAGCAGTTCTTC.

Comment on this clonotype: The missing conserved phenylalanine or tryptophan at the end of this CDR3 makes a read error likely. The CDR3: CASSAVRSGTSGYTL. The CDR3 region has the DNA TGTGCCAGCAGCGCTGTCCGGTCGGGGACTAGTGGCTACACCCTC. The J gene is TRBJ1-2, the V gene TRBV9; D is possibly TRBD1 (5 bases). The CDR3 has 15 amino acids. The V end was cut by 3 bases, the J end by 7 bases, with 19 bases between. Per the germline V gene, CDR1 is SGDLS and CDR2 is YYNGEE.

Turning to this clonotype: One end of the junction varies from germline; a read error may be responsible. This chain joins TRBV20-1 and TRBJ2-1; TRBD1 matches at 9 bases. Germline CDR1 is DFQATT and CDR2 is SNEGSKA (reference sequence). The CDR3 is made up of 15 amino acids. The CDR3 is CSADDRDRDYNEQSF. As DNA, the CDR3 is TGCAGTGCCGACGACCGGGACAGGGACTACAATGAGCAGTCCTTC.

This clonotype was counted many times. The chain is built from TRBV20-1 and TRBJ2-7; D might be TRBD1 (5 bases). There are 16 residues in the CDR3. The V end was cut by 1 base, the J end by 4 bases, with 20 bases between. Germline assignment: CDR1 DFQATT and CDR2 SNEGSKA (reference sequence). The CDR3 region is CSARGTREISWYEQYF. CDR3 in DNA: TGCAGTGCTAGAGGGACCAGGGAAATCTCTTGGTACGAGCAGTACTTC.

The chain carries TRBV6-5 and TRBJ2-1; possibly TRBD1 for D (5 bases). V gave up 6 bases and J gave up 9 bases, with 18 bases separating them. The CDR3 runs 14 residues. The germline V gene encodes CDR1 MNHEY and CDR2 SVGAGI. The CDR3 region has the DNA TGTGCCAGCAGCTTGGTTCCAGGGCAGGGTGAGCAGTTCTTC. Residues: CASSLVPGQGEQFF.

This rearrangement joins TRBV7-9 to TRBJ2-7, with D perhaps given as TRBD1 or TRBD2 (5 bases each). Trimming shortened V by 1 base and J by 2 bases, and 15 bases separated the two germline ends. Germline V gene data show CDR1 as SEHNR and CDR2 as FQNEAQ (reference sequence). This CDR3 is built from 16 residues. DNA for the CDR3: TGTGCCAGCAGCTTAGTCGGGACGCATGAAACCTACGAGCAGTACTTC. The encoded protein is CASSLVGTHETYEQYF.

As to this clonotype: One end of the junction fails to match germline, which may point to a read error. J is TRBJ2-5 and V is TRBV20-1; perhaps TRBD1 as D (6 bases). This CDR3 has 16 amino acids. Germline values: CDR1 DFQATT, CDR2 SNEGSKA (reference sequence). The CDR3 region has the DNA TGCAGTGCTGGAGATGCGGGCAGGGGAGTTCAAGAGACCCAGTACTTC. It specifies CSAGDAGRGVQETQYF.

In nucleotides, the CDR3 is TGTGCCAGCAGTGTTTCCGGATTCTATGGCTACACCTTC. As protein: CASSVSGFYGYTF. The rearrangement uses TRBV2 and TRBJ1-2; D is ambiguous. Between the trimmed V and J ends, which lost 4 bases and 4 bases, there was a span of 10 bases. The CDR3 runs to 13 residues. CDR1 is SNHLY and CDR2 is FYNNEI in the germline V gene.

The chain recombines TRBV6-1 with TRBJ1-1; D unresolved. The CDR3 sequence is 16 residues long. Germline assignment: CDR1 MNHNS and CDR2 SASEGT. Trimming shortened V by 6 bases and J by 0 bases, and 17 bases separated the two germline ends. The CDR3 nucleotides are TGTGCCAGCAGGATGGGCTATCGAGGCATGAACACTGAAGCTTTCTTT. Encoded protein: CASRMGYRGMNTEAFF.

V is TRBV6-5 and J is TRBJ2-5, with 8 positions matching TRBD1. The ends lost 5 bases at V and 5 bases at J; junction bases unmatched: 7. There are 14 residues in the CDR3. From germline, CDR1 is MNHEY and CDR2 SVGAGI. The CDR3 coding sequence is TGTGCCAGCAGTGACATTACAGGGGGGGAGACCCAGTACTTC. Protein product: CASSDITGGETQYF.

This clonotype appeared a few times. The chain uses TRBV4-2 and TRBJ2-2; 8 positions agree with TRBD2. Germline CDR1 is LGHNA and CDR2 is YNFKEQ. Losses at the gene ends were 4 bases for V and 2 bases for J; bases not matched to a gene: 9. This CDR3 spans 17 amino acids. The CDR3 DNA follows: TGTGCCAGCAGCCCAGGCCCGGGACTAGTAAACACCGGGGAGCTGTTTTTT. Protein sequence: CASSPGPGLVNTGELFF.

This clonotype showed up just a few times. The rearrangement joins TRBV20-1 to TRBJ1-4, with TRBD1 matching 8 bases. Trimming at V came to 6 bases and at J to 8 bases, leaving 11 bases not matched to a gene. The CDR3 has 14 residues. Germline CDR1 reads DFQATT; CDR2 reads SNEGSKA (reference sequence). CDR3 sequence (DNA): TGCAGTGCCAACCGCGACAGGGGCGGCGAAAAACTGTTTTTT. This sequence encodes CSANRDRGGEKLFF.

This clonotype was seen many times. J is TRBJ2-4 and V is TRBV7-9, with unresolved D. The CDR3 has 13 amino acids. CDR1 SEHNR and CDR2 FQNEAQ come from the germline V gene (reference sequence). V was clipped by 5 bases and J by 0 bases, with 5 bases between them. The CDR3 sequence: CASSPRAKNIQYF. In DNA, the CDR3 is TGTGCCAGCAGCCCGAGAGCCAAAAACATTCAGTACTTC.